This TCR beta chain was documented in a study of T cells in Graves' hyperthyroidism and ophthalmopathy. Notes on the study in general: Most clonotypes expanded in the thyroid (above 0.001) were also present in blood.

Only one count was recorded for this clonotype. Its specificity is unknown. Thyroid ultrasound, orbital computed tomography, clinical symptoms, and serum thyroxine and TRAb underpinned diagnoses. This blood was taken when hyperthyroidism was first diagnosed, before any ophthalmopathy symptoms existed. Extraction of PBMCs used roughly 9.3 ml of fresh peripheral blood. TCR beta CDR3 regions were amplified from RNA transcripts. The TCR CDR3 first-round RT-PCR relied on the HTBI primer set. TCRdb ran MiXCR on the multiplex PCR reads and lists one entry per CDR3 protein. The profile shows a few hundred thousand distinct CDR3 sequences, about 13% of them singletons. CDR1 is SEHNR and CDR2 is FQNEAQ in the germline V gene (reference sequence). CDR3 length: 15 amino acids. Trimming pared 1 base from V and 6 bases from J, leaving 12 bases between.

The clonotype originates from a man aged 25 to 40 with Graves' hyperthyroidism that later progressed to Graves' ophthalmopathy. This chain uses TRBV7-9 with TRBJ2-2; D perhaps matches TRBD1 (5 bases). Sequencing input: blood. The CDR3 sequence: CASSLVQGFAGELFF. The CDR3, as DNA: TGTGCCAGCAGCTTAGTTCAGGGATTCGCCGGGGAGCTGTTTTTT.